These 6 T cell receptor beta chains were all obtained from the same sample, sequenced in a study of T cell repertoires in cytomegalovirus infection. TCRdb reanalysed the reads using MiXCR and keeps one entry per CDR3 protein. Here the sample spans a few hundred thousand distinct CDR3 sequences, around 27% being singletons. Sequenced: PBMCs. The source is a human donor in good health (CMV status not recorded). Some clones in this sample may be carry-over from other donors' samples.

The CDR3 nucleotides read TGCGCCAGCAGCTTGGATGACAGCCTAGTGCGCGAGCAGTACTTC. It yields the protein CASSLDDSLVREQYF. V and J are TRBV5-1 and TRBJ2-7, with D maybe TRBD1 (5 bases). V dropped 0 bases and J dropped 6 bases, with 16 bases sitting between them. Per the germline V gene, CDR1 is SGHRS and CDR2 is YFSETQ. This CDR3 has 15 residues.

The gene calls are TRBV10-3 and TRBJ2-1, with D unclear. Germline lookup yields CDR1 ENHRY and CDR2 SYGVKD. The ends were cut back, 3 bases at V and 5 bases at J, with 11 bases in the middle. This CDR3 is 14 amino acids long. The CDR3 spells CAISDSGTDNEQFF. CDR3 nucleotide sequence: TGTGCCATCAGTGATTCAGGTACCGACAATGAGCAGTTCTTC.

The gene calls are TRBV5-1 and TRBJ2-3; D may be TRBD1 or TRBD2 (5 bases each). The germline CDR1 and CDR2 sequences are SGHRS and YFSETQ. The CDR3 length is 14 residues. V dropped 5 bases and J dropped 4 bases, with 14 bases sitting between them. CDR3 protein: CASSRDPNADTQYF. The CDR3 coding sequence is TGCGCCAGCAGTAGGGACCCCAATGCAGATACGCAGTATTTT.

This chain connects TRBV20-1 to TRBJ1-4; 8 bases are a match to TRBD1. The CDR3 runs 13 residues. The ends lost 7 bases at V and 8 bases at J; junction bases unmatched: 9. Germline CDR1 is DFQATT and CDR2 is SNEGSKA (reference sequence). The DNA of the CDR3 is TGCAGTGTCCGGGGCACAGGGGGAGAAAAACTGTTTTTT. Translated: CSVRGTGGEKLFF.

This clonotype was detected a few times. The rearrangement links TRBV6-1 to TRBJ1-3; a weak D match, TRBD1 (6 bases). Germline V CDR1 and CDR2: MNHNS, SASEGT. The CDR3 has 16 amino acids. V was pared by 4 bases and J by 0 bases, with 13 bases between. CDR3 DNA: TGTGCCAGCAGTGTCGAGGGACACGTCTCTGGAAACACCATATATTTT. It encodes CASSVEGHVSGNTIYF.

The chain uses TRBV28 and TRBJ1-6; D is unresolved. Trimming cost V 6 bases and J 5 bases, with 23 bases left between them. The germline V gene encodes CDR1 MDHEN and CDR2 SYDVKM. The CDR3 has 18 amino acids. The CDR3 DNA follows: TGTGCCAGCAGCCCTTGGCGGCAACGGAATGATAATAATTCACCCCTCCACTTT. Encoded protein: CASSPWRQRNDNNSPLHF.